This TCR beta chain was recorded in a study of spatial heterogeneity in lung cancer. The germline V gene has CDR1 LGHDT and CDR2 YNNKEL (reference sequence). Trimming removed 0 bases at V and 0 bases at J, with 8 bases between. The CDR3 totals 16 residues. This clonotype was recorded at least ten times. Individually, TCR cDNA molecules were each labelled with a unique molecular identifier. TCRdb redid the calling of the 5' RACE reads with MiXCR, one entry per CDR3 protein. Of approximately 92,000 distinct CDR3 sequences in the sample, approximately 12% were seen once. Time point specified: sample taken at primary tumor resection. No cell sorting; template was whole RNA from tumor, lung tissue or PBMC.

The material was PBMCs, obtained at surgery. This clonotype originated in a male donor with early-stage non-small cell lung cancer. The chain employs TRBV3-1 and TRBJ1-4; no definite D call. The CDR3: CASSQDRPATNEKLFF. The CDR3 DNA follows: TGTGCCAGCAGCCAAGATCGTCCTGCAACTAATGAAAAACTGTTTTTT.